These 4 T cell receptor beta chains originate from one sample sequenced in a study of blood T cell repertoires in COVID-19. TCRdb's copy holds only in-frame clones and misses some; the assay was immunoSEQ multiplex PCR. The table shows roughly 140,000 clones, with around 83% occurring only once. Sample: peripheral blood. These receptors were collected from a woman aged 45-59 years in a cohort sampled during active or convalescent COVID-19.

The V and J genes are TRBV7-9 and TRBJ1-6; D is perhaps TRBD1 (5 bases). Trimming stripped 6 bases from V and 10 bases from J, with 16 bases between. Germline CDR1 reads SEHNR; CDR2 reads FQNEAQ (reference sequence). The CDR3 covers 14 residues. In DNA, the CDR3 is TGTGCCAGCAGGCTGGACACGGGAGGCTCACCCCTCCACTTT. Its protein product is CASRLDTGGSPLHF.

This chain uses TRBV5-1 with TRBJ1-4, with 7 bases lining up with TRBD1. Trimming took 2 bases from V and 4 from J; bases not matched to a gene: 5. CDR1 SGHRS and CDR2 YFSETQ come from the germline V gene. CDR3 length: 15 amino acids. CDR3 nucleotide sequence: TGCGCCAGCAGCTTATCAGGGGGTGATAATGAAAAACTGTTTTTT. It specifies CASSLSGGDNEKLFF.

The chain joins TRBV6-5 to TRBJ1-2; perhaps TRBD1 as D (6 bases). CDR3 length: 14 amino acids. Deletions cut 7 bases from V and 3 bases from J, with 15 bases between. CDR1 is MNHEY, CDR2 SVGAGI, per germline. As DNA, the CDR3 is TGTGCCAGCATGGGGGCAGGGAGTGACTATGGCTACACCTTC. This gives the protein CASMGAGSDYGYTF.

The chain recombines TRBV10-2 with TRBJ1-1; D is unresolved. The CDR3 loop spans 12 amino acids. Trimming took off 8 bases at V and 2 bases at J, with 9 bases between the two ends. From germline, CDR1 is WSHSY and CDR2 SAAADI. CDR3 DNA: TGCGCCAGCCGGGTTTCTAACACTGAAGCTTTCTTT. Encoded protein: CASRVSNTEAFF.